The sample holds one count of the clone carrying this T cell receptor beta chain. The protocol was immunoSEQ multiplex PCR, while the TCRdb copy is restricted to in-frame clones and leaves out a portion. The sample gives roughly 140,000 clones, 88% of which show up once; over 9.5% is in the top ten. This specimen belongs to a study of blood T cell repertoires in COVID-19. Background on the study: The analysed material was cDNA or gDNA that came from T cells, B-cell-depleted T cells, or PBMCs.

The germline CDR1 and CDR2 sequences are MDHEN and SYDVKM. J was trimmed by 7 bases and V by 5 bases; bases with no gene match: 12. CDR3 length equals 16 residues. The TCR was taken from a man aged 45 to 65 with active or convalescent COVID-19. The sequencing input was peripheral blood. The chain employs TRBV28 and TRBJ2-2; 8 bases agree with TRBD2. CDR3 DNA sequence: TGTGCCAGCAGTACCGAGGTGCTAGCGGGTATCGGGGAGCTGTTTTTT. This sequence encodes CASSTEVLAGIGELFF. The full variable domain, its missing parts supplied by reference TRBV28 and TRBJ2-2, is DVKVTQSSRYLVKRTGEKVFLECVQDMDHENMFWYRQDPGLGLRLIYFSYDVKMKEKGDIPEGYSVSREKKERFSLILESASTNQTSMYLCASSTEVLAGIGELFFGEGSRLTVL.